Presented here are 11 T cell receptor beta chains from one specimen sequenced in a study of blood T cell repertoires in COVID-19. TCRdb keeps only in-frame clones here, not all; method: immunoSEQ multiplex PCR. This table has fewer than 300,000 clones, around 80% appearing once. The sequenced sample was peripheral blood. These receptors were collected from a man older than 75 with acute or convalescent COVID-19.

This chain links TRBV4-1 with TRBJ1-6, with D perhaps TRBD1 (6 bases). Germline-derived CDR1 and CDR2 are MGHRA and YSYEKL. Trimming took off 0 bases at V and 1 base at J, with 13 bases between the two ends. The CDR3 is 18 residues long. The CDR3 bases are TGCGCCAGCAGCCAAGAGATACAGGGTTGGTCCTATAATTCACCCCTCCACTTT. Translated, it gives CASSQEIQGWSYNSPLHF.

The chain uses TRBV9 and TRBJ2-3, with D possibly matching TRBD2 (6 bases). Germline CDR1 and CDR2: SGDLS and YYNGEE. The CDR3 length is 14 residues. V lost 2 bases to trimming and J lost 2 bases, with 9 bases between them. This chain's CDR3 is CASSVGDFTDTQYF. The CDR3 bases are TGTGCCAGCAGCGTTGGGGACTTCACAGATACGCAGTATTTT.

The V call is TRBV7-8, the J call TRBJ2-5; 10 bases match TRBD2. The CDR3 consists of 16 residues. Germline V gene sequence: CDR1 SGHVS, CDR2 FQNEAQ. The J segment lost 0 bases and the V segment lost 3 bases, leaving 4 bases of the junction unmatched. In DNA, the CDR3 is TGTGCCAGCAGCTTGTGGCTAGCGGGGGACCAAGAGACCCAGTACTTC. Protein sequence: CASSLWLAGDQETQYF.

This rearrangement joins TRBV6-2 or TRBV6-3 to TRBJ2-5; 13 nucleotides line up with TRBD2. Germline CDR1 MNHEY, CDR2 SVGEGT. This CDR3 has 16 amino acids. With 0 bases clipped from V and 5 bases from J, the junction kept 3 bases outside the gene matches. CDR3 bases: TGTGCCAGCAGTTACTCGACTAGCGGGAGGACGGAGACCCAGTACTTC. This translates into CASSYSTSGRTETQYF.

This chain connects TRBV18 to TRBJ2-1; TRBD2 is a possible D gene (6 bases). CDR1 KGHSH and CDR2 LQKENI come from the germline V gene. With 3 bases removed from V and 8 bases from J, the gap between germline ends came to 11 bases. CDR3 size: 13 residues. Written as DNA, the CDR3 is TGTGCCAGCTCACCCTCGGGACTGGATGAGCAGTTCTTC. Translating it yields CASSPSGLDEQFF.

This CDR3 reads CASSPGPSYRVETQYF. The CDR3 DNA is TGTGCCAGCTCACCAGGTCCGTCCTACCGGGTGGAGACCCAGTACTTC. This sequence joins TRBV18 and TRBJ2-5; D remains ambiguous. The ends were cut back, 2 bases at V and 5 bases at J, with 18 bases in the middle. The length of the CDR3 is 16 residues. CDR1 and CDR2 from the germline V gene are KGHSH and LQKENI.

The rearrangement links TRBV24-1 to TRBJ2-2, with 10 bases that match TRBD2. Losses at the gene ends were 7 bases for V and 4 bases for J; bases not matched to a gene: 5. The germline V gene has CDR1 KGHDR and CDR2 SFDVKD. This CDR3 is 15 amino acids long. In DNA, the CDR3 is TGTGCCACCAGGCAAACTAGCGGGGCCACCGGGGAGCTGTTTTTT. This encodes CATRQTSGATGELFF.

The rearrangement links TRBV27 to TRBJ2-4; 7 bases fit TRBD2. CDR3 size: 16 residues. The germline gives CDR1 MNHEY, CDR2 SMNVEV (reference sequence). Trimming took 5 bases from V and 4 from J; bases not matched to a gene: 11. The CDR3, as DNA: TGTGCCAGCAGTCCAGGCAATAGCGGGTGGAAAAACATTCAGTACTTC. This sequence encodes CASSPGNSGWKNIQYF.

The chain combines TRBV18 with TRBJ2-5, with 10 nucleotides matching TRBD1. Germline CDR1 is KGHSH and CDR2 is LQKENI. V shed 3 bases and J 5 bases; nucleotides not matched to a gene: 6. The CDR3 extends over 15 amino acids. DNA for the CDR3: TGTGCCAGCTCACCTCGGACAGGGGGTCGGGAGACCCAGTACTTC. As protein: CASSPRTGGRETQYF. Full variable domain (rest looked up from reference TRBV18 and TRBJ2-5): NAGVMQNPRHLVRRRGQEARLRCSPMKGHSHVYWYRQLPEEGLKFMVYLQKENIIDESGMPKERFSAEFPKEGPSILRIQQVVRGDSAAYFCASSPRTGGRETQYFGPGTRLLVL.

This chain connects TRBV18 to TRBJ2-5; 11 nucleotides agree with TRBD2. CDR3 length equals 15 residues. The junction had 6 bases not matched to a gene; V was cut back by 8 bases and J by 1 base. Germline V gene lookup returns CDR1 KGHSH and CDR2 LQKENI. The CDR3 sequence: CASQGTSGPQETQYF. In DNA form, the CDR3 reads TGTGCCAGCCAAGGGACTAGCGGCCCCCAAGAGACCCAGTACTTC.

Here the CDR3 reads CASSQTGLAGWETQYF. CDR3 bases: TGTGCCAGCAGCCAAACCGGGCTAGCGGGTTGGGAGACCCAGTACTTC. The J gene is TRBJ2-5, the V gene TRBV7-8, with TRBD2 matching over 8 bases. The V and J ends lost 5 bases and 5 bases, in that order; junction bases with no gene match: 13. Germline assignment: CDR1 SGHVS and CDR2 FQNEAQ. The CDR3 loop spans 16 amino acids.